The 12 T cell receptor beta chains given below trace back to one sample, sequenced in a study of PD-1 blockade in classical Hodgkin lymphoma (dated by TCRdb to about 2020). The sample's time point label, decoded: newly diagnosed, previously untreated cHL patient sample. Receptors were amplified or captured by the immunoSEQ multiplex PCR assay. TCRdb carries this immuneACCESS record with in-frame sequences only. Its versions omit some clonotypes, under half of them owing to an unresolved V gene in the studies checked, with the rest unexplained. Recorded for this sample are some 70,000 clones; about 93% of them occurred a single time. Over 2.5% of the sample is held by the ten biggest clonotypes. Source material: peripheral blood mononuclear cells (PBMCs). Receptors originate from a human donor with classical Hodgkin lymphoma.

CDR3 amino acids: CASSPSESYGYTF. The CDR3 nucleotides read TGTGCCAGCTCACCCTCGGAAAGCTATGGCTACACCTTC. The chain carries TRBV18 and TRBJ1-2, with unresolved D. V lost 3 bases and J lost 4, with 9 bases in between. Germline CDR1 and CDR2: KGHSH and LQKENI. This CDR3 has 13 amino acids.

The V call is TRBV20-1, the J call TRBJ2-7; D remains unclear. CDR1 is DFQATT and CDR2 is SNEGSKA in the germline V gene (reference sequence). V dropped 3 bases and J dropped 3 bases, with 6 bases sitting between them. This CDR3 comprises 11 residues. CDR3 amino acids: CSASLDYEQYF. The CDR3 DNA reads as TGCAGTGCTAGCTTAGACTACGAGCAGTACTTC.

The rearrangement joins TRBV7-8 to TRBJ2-7, with D unresolved. The CDR3 sequence is 12 residues long. CDR1 is SGHVS, CDR2 FQNEAQ, per germline. Trimming cost V 3 bases and J 0 bases, with 3 bases left between them. As DNA, the CDR3 is TGTGCCAGCAGCTTCCTCTCCTACGAGCAGTACTTC. Translating gives CASSFLSYEQYF.

The rearrangement joins TRBV28 to TRBJ2-7, with 11 bases fitting TRBD2. Unmatched junction bases numbered 11, after V lost 6 bases and J lost 4 bases. Germline V CDR1 and CDR2: MDHEN, SYDVKM. The length of the CDR3 is 16 residues. Here the CDR3 reads CASRPTGLAVGYEQYF. The CDR3 DNA is TGTGCCAGCAGACCGACGGGACTAGCGGTAGGTTACGAGCAGTACTTC.

The rearrangement joins TRBV27 to TRBJ2-5, with 8 bases aligning to TRBD1. From germline, CDR1 is MNHEY and CDR2 SMNVEV (reference sequence). The CDR3 is 14 amino acids. J lost 4 bases, V lost 4 bases, and 5 bases had no gene match. The CDR3 region is CASSSGQAPETQYF. The CDR3 DNA is TGTGCCAGCAGTTCGGGACAGGCCCCAGAGACCCAGTACTTC.

The genes are TRBV18 and TRBJ1-1; D is unresolved. Germline CDR1 reads KGHSH; CDR2 reads LQKENI. V gave up 3 bases and J gave up 0 bases, with 8 bases separating them. The CDR3 is 14 amino acids. Here the CDR3 reads CASSPLRMNTEAFF. The DNA for the CDR3 is TGTGCCAGCTCACCCCTCAGGATGAACACTGAAGCTTTCTTT.

This chain links TRBV14 with TRBJ2-7; D is uncertain. The CDR3 is 19 residues long. Per germline, CDR1 SGHDN and CDR2 FVKESK. The ends were cut back, 2 bases at V and 0 bases at J, with 23 bases in the middle. CDR3 sequence reads: CASSQKTGSRFQSSYEQYF. In DNA form, the CDR3 reads TGTGCCAGCAGCCAAAAAACCGGCTCTAGGTTCCAGAGCTCCTACGAGCAGTACTTC.

The chain couples TRBV5-1 to TRBJ1-1, with no clear D. The CDR3 runs 12 residues. Trimming removed 0 bases at V and 3 bases at J, with 3 bases between. Germline V gives CDR1 SGHRS, CDR2 YFSETQ. CDR3 in amino acids: CASSLGDTEAFF. The DNA for the CDR3 is TGCGCCAGCAGCTTGGGGGACACTGAAGCTTTCTTT.

This rearrangement joins TRBV19 to TRBJ2-3, with TRBD1 matching 10 bases. V lost 6 bases and J lost 4; bases outside the gene matches: 4. Germline V CDR1 and CDR2: LNHDA, SQIVND (reference sequence). The CDR3 covers 14 residues. The CDR3 here is CASRRDRGSDTQYF. Here the CDR3 DNA reads TGTGCCAGTAGGCGGGACAGGGGCTCAGATACGCAGTATTTT. Looking up the rest from reference TRBV19 and TRBJ2-3 gives the full variable domain: DGGITQSPKYLFRKEGQNVTLSCEQNLNHDAMYWYRQDPGQGLRLIYYSQIVNDFQKGDIAEGYSVSREKKESFPLTVTSAQKNPTAFYLCASRRDRGSDTQYFGPGTRLTVL.

This clone has only a few counts. The rearrangement links TRBV5-1 to TRBJ2-7; 9 bases agree with TRBD1. CDR1 and CDR2 (germline): SGHRS, YFSETQ. The junction had 13 bases not matched to a gene; V was cut back by 6 bases and J by 6 bases. The CDR3 sequence is 15 residues long. CDR3 in amino acids: CASTIAAGQGFEQYF. The CDR3 nucleotides read TGCGCCAGCACCATTGCCGCGGGACAGGGATTCGAGCAGTACTTC.

The chain employs TRBV10-1 and TRBJ2-7; tentative D call: TRBD2 (6 bases). V dropped 6 bases and J dropped 1 base, with 13 bases sitting between them. Per germline, CDR1 WNHNN and CDR2 SYGVQD (reference sequence). The CDR3 is 14 residues long. DNA for the CDR3: TGCGCCAGCAGCAATTCTAGCGTATCCTACGAGCAGTACTTC. Translation: CASSNSSVSYEQYF.

The rearrangement links TRBV5-6 to TRBJ1-2, with D perhaps TRBD1 (5 bases). CDR1 is SGHDT, CDR2 YYEEEE, per germline. Trimming cost V 1 base and J 0 bases, with 13 bases left between them. The CDR3 runs 16 residues. The CDR3 here is CASSLFDGGSNYGYTF. The DNA of the CDR3 is TGTGCCAGCAGCTTGTTCGACGGGGGTTCTAACTATGGCTACACCTTC. The entire variable domain, with the rest obtained from reference TRBV5-6 and TRBJ1-2, is as follows: DAGVTQSPTHLIKTRGQQVTLRCSPKSGHDTVSWYQQALGQGPQFIFQYYEEEERQRGNFPDRFSGHQFPNYSSELNVNALLLGDSALYLCASSLFDGGSNYGYTFGSGTRLTVV.